These 6 T cell receptor beta chains were sequenced from one sample in a study of CD8 T cells in ankylosing spondylitis. From the 5' RACE reads, TCRdb called clonotypes with MiXCR, one entry per CDR3 protein. The sample yields under 250,000 distinct CDR3 sequences, roughly 8.2% seen once. Specimen: blood, either unsorted or a sorted T cell fraction (not recorded which). These receptors were collected from a female donor with ankylosing spondylitis or in good health (not recorded which).

The table lists this clonotype with many counts. CDR3 DNA: TGTGCCAGCAGCGCAGACATTAATCAGCCCCAGCATTTT. It translates to CASSADINQPQHF. The genes are TRBV7-9 and TRBJ1-5; D remains unclear. V lost 5 bases to trimming and J lost 4 bases, with 9 bases between them. This CDR3 spans 13 amino acids. The germline gives CDR1 SEHNR, CDR2 FQNEAQ (reference sequence).

This clonotype was seen at least ten times. The genes are TRBV5-6 and TRBJ2-1, with 7 bases that match TRBD1. Germline V gene lookup returns CDR1 SGHDT and CDR2 YYEEEE. The CDR3 runs 16 residues. V trimming: 3 bases; J trimming: 2 bases; junction bases outside the gene matches: 8. The CDR3 bases are TGTGCCAGCAGCTCCACAGGGGCGACCCCCTACAATGAGCAGTTCTTC. Amino acids: CASSSTGATPYNEQFF. The variable domain in full, completed from reference TRBV5-6 and TRBJ2-1, reads DAGVTQSPTHLIKTRGQQVTLRCSPKSGHDTVSWYQQALGQGPQFIFQYYEEEERQRGNFPDRFSGHQFPNYSSELNVNALLLGDSALYLCASSSTGATPYNEQFFGPGTRLTVL.

This clonotype was counted many times. The V gene is TRBV2, the J gene TRBJ1-1, with D tentatively TRBD1 (5 bases). The CDR3 runs 14 residues. V was pared by 3 bases and J by 3 bases, with 11 bases between. Per germline, CDR1 SNHLY and CDR2 FYNNEI. The chain's CDR3 is CASSDKGWYTEAFF. CDR3 sequence (DNA): TGTGCCAGCAGTGACAAGGGGTGGTACACTGAAGCTTTCTTT.

This clonotype was recorded many times. V usage is TRBV29-1 and J usage is TRBJ2-5, with 8 bases identical to TRBD2. Germline assignment: CDR1 SQVTM and CDR2 ANQGSEA. The CDR3 contains 13 residues. V lost 3 bases and J lost 4; bases outside the gene matches: 4. Here the CDR3 DNA reads TGCAGCGTTGACGGTCTAGCGGGAGAGACCCAGTACTTC. As protein: CSVDGLAGETQYF.

The sample holds many counts of this clonotype. This chain connects TRBV15 to TRBJ2-1, with 13 nucleotides matching TRBD2. Germline lookup yields CDR1 LNHNV and CDR2 YYDKDF (reference sequence). The CDR3 length is 14 residues. V shed 5 bases, J shed 15 bases, and the junction held 10 bases outside the gene matches. The CDR3, as DNA: TGTGCCACCAGCGAATGGACTAGCGGGAGCGGCGGGTTCTTC. This gives the protein CATSEWTSGSGGFF.

Turning to this clonotype: This sequence may be a read error, since a much larger clone differs from it by one base. J is TRBJ2-3 and V is TRBV28, with D tentatively TRBD2 (6 bases). This CDR3 region has 15 residues. Germline CDR1 MDHEN, CDR2 SYDVKM. V lost 3 bases and J lost 2, with 12 bases in between. Here the CDR3 DNA reads TGTGCCAGCAGTTTCGGGAGTGGGGCCACAGATACGCAGTATTTT. Residues: CASSFGSGATDTQYF.